This T cell receptor (beta chain) was retrieved from a study of OX40 agonist ivuxolimab in advanced cancers. Overall study context: At doses from 0.01 to 10 mg/kg, patients were given intravenous ivuxolimab every 2 weeks. Three patients, one with hepatocellular carcinoma and two with cutaneous melanoma, responded partially.

Data came from immunoSEQ multiplex PCR; TCRdb stores just in-frame clones and leaves some out. Here the sample spans 55,000 to 75,000 clones, about four fifths being singletons. General study findings and limits: The mean number of expanded clones was higher in CD8+ T cells than in CD4+. Clones of CD4+ and CD8+ blood T cells grew by week 6 at doses of 0.1 to 3.0 mg/kg.

As to this clone: Antigen specificity is unknown.

Sequenced material: CD4+ or CD8+ T cells sorted from blood, taken in a trial of the OX40 agonist ivuxolimab. The origin of this receptor is an adult with an advanced solid tumor such as melanoma, head and neck, liver or kidney cancer.

CDR3 amino acids: CASSSRQGANYEQYF. CDR3 DNA: TGTGCCAGCAGCTCCAGACAGGGGGCGAACTACGAGCAGTACTTC. This chain links TRBV11-3 with TRBJ2-7, with TRBD1 matching 10 bases. This CDR3 is 15 amino acids long. Germline loops: CDR1 SGHNT, CDR2 YENEEA. The junction had 6 bases not matched to a gene; V was cut back by 4 bases and J by 3 bases.